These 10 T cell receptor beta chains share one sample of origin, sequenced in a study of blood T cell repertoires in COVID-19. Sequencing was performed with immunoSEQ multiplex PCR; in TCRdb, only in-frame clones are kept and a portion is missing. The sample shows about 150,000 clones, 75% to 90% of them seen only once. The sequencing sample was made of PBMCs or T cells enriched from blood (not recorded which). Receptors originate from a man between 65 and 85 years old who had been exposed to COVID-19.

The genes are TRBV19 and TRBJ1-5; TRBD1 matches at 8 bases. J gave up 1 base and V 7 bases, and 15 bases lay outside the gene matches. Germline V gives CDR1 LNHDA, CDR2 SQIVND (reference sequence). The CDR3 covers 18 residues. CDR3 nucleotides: TGTGCCAGTACTAACCCTGGACAGGGCGGAGGGAGCAATCAGCCCCAGCATTTT. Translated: CASTNPGQGGGSNQPQHF.

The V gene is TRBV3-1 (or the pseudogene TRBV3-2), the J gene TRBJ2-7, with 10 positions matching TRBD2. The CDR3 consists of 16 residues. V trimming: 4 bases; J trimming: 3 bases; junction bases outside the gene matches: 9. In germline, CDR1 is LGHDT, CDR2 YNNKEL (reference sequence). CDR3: CASSRLSSGSRYEQYF. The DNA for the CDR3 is TGTGCCAGCAGCCGACTATCTAGCGGGAGTCGCTACGAGCAGTACTTC.

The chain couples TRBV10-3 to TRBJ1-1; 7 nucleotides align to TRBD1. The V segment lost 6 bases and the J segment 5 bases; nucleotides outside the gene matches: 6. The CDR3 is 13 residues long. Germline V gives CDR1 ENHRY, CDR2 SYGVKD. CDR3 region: CAISPTGVTEAFF. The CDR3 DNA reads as TGTGCCATCAGCCCTACAGGGGTGACTGAAGCTTTCTTT.

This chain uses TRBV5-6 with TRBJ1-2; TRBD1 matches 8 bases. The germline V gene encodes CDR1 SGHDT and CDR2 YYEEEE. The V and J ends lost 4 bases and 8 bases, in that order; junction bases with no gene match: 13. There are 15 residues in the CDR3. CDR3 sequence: CASSPRDRGMQGYTF. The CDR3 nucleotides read TGTGCCAGCAGCCCTCGTGACAGGGGAATGCAGGGCTACACCTTC.

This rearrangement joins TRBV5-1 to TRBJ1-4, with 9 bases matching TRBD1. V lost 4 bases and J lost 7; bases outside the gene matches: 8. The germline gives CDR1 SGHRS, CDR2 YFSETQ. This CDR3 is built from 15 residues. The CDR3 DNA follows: TGCGCCAGCAGCCAGGACAGGGGCCCGGGTGAAAAACTGTTTTTT. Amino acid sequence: CASSQDRGPGEKLFF.

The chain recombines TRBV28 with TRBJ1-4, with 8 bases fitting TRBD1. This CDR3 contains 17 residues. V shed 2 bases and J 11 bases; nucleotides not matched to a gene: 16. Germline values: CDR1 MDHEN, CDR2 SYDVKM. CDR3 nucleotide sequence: TGTGCCAGCAGTTTACCAAACCCCTTCGACAGGGGATTGAAACTGTTTTTT. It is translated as CASSLPNPFDRGLKLFF.

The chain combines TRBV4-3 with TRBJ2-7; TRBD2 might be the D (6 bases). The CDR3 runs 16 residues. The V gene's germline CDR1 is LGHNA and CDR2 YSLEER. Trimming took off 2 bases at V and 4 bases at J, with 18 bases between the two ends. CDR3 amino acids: CASSQSLVEGSYEQYF. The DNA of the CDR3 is TGCGCCAGCAGCCAATCCTTAGTGGAGGGCTCATACGAGCAGTACTTC.

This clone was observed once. The CDR3 bases are TGTGCCACCAGCAGCCCCGGACAGGGTTATGGCTACACCTTC. Translation gives CATSSPGQGYGYTF. V usage is TRBV15 and J usage is TRBJ1-2; 8 nucleotides line up with TRBD1. Unmatched junction bases numbered 5, after V lost 3 bases and J lost 5 bases. Looked up from germline, CDR1 is LNHNV and CDR2 is YYDKDF (reference sequence). The CDR3 is 14 residues long.

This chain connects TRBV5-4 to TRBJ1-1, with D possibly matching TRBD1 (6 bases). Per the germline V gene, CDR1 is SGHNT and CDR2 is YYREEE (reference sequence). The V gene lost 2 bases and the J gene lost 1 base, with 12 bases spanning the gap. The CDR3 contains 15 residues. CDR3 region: CASSLGGASNTEAFF. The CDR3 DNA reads TGTGCCAGCAGCTTAGGGGGGGCCTCGAACACTGAAGCTTTCTTT.

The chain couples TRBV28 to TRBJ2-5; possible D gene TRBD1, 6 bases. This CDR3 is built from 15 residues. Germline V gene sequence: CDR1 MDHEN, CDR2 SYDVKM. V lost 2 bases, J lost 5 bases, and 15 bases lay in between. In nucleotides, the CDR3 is TGTGCCAGCAGTTTAAATCTTCAGGGGAGCGAGACCCAGTACTTC. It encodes CASSLNLQGSETQYF. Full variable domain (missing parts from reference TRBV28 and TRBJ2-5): DVKVTQSSRYLVKRTGEKVFLECVQDMDHENMFWYRQDPGLGLRLIYFSYDVKMKEKGDIPEGYSVSREKKERFSLILESASTNQTSMYLCASSLNLQGSETQYFGPGTRLLVL.